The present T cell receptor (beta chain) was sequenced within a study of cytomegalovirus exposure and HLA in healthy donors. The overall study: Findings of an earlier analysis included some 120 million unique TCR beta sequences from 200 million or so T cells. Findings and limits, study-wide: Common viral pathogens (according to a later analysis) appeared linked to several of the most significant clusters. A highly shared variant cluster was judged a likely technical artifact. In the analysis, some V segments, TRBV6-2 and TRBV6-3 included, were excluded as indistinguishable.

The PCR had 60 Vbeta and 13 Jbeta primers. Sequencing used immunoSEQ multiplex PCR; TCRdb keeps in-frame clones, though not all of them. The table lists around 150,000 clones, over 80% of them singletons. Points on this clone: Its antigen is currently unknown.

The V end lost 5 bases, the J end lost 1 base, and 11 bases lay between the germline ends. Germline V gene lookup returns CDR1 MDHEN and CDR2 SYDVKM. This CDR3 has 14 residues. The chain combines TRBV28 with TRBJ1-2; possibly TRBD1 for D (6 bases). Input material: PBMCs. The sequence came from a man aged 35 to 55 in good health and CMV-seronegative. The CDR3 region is CASSPGQINYGYTF. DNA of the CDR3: TGTGCCAGCAGTCCTGGACAGATTAACTATGGCTACACCTTC.